The source of this T cell receptor beta chain is a study of T cell responses to AZD1222 COVID-19 vaccine. V lost 6 bases to trimming and J lost 5 bases, with 17 bases between them. The CDR3 runs 15 residues. Germline assignment: CDR1 LNHNV and CDR2 YYDKDF (reference sequence). The assay was immunoSEQ multiplex PCR, and TCRdb's table has in-frame clones only and misses some. The table records around 110,000 clones, 90% of them present only once. Pooled together were second doses at about 4 or about 12 weeks. Comments on this clone: What it binds is not known.

General study results and limits: Donors skewed white British and female; clonal diversity was possibly underestimated. Spike-specific TCR depth and breadth grew after two AZD1222 doses.

The sequence was obtained from an adult who received the AZD1222 COVID-19 vaccine. This material consisted of peripheral blood, taken 28 days after the second AZD1222 dose. This chain joins TRBV15 and TRBJ1-5; D possibly corresponds to TRBD1 (6 bases). The CDR3 coding sequence is TGTGCCACCAGATCGGGGGCAGGATCCTATCAGCCCCAGCATTTT. Encoded protein: CATRSGAGSYQPQHF.